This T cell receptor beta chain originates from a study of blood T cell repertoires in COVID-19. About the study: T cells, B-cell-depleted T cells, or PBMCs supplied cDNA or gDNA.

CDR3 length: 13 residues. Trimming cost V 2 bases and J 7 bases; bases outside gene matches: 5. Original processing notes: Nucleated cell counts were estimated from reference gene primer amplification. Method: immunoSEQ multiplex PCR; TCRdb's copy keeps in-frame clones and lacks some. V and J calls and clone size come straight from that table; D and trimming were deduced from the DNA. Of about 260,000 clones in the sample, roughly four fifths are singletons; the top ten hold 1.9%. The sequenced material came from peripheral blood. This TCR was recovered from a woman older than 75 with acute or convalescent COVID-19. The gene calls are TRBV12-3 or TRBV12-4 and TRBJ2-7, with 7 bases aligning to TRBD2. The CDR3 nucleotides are TGTGCCAGCAGTTTAAACCCCGGGGGGGAGCAGTACTTC. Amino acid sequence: CASSLNPGGEQYF.